This T cell receptor beta chain stems from a study of T-cell reconstitution after alpha-beta-depleted transplantation in children (dated by TCRdb to 2016 to 2018). Notes on the research overall: Using TCR repertoire profiling, the study followed T-cell immune reconstitution in a quantitative way in children after TCRalphabeta/CD19-depleted allogeneic hematopoietic cell transplantation.

Overall study results and their limits: About two months after transplant, the apparently early recovery of alphabetaT-cell counts reportedly depended on just several hundred clones that had expanded rapidly and came from non-depleted graft cells. In some patients, the high TCRbeta diversity seen at day 60 was put down to recipient T cells and intrathymic progenitors that had survived conditioning. Over the following months the frequencies of hyperexpanded clones went down, and after one year T-cell counts and TCRbeta diversity were mostly credited to newly produced T cells.

The meaning of the sample's treatment or condition label: allogeneic hematopoietic cell transplantation with graft depleted of TCRalphabeta T cells and CD19 B cells. The children who served as transplant recipients had been given grafts of TCRalphabeta/CD19-depleted allogeneic hematopoietic cells. The library was produced with PCR. The listed sequencing device is Illumina HiSeq 2500. TCR library preparation used molecular barcoding, with unique molecular identifiers applied to normalize quantification of the TCRbeta repertoire. TCRdb reprocessed the public reads (quality trimming at Q25 with fastp, clone calling with MiXCR) and kept in-frame beta chains. One record per CDR3 amino acid sequence lists the most common genes and DNA. The sample table lists about 210,000 distinct CDR3 sequences, roughly a sixth of them with a count of one. The ten largest clones represent around 44% of the sample. Turning to this clonotype: No antigen is known for it. Base qualities are not provided; no much larger clone lies one nucleotide away.

Sequencing was performed on PBMCs, mostly from graft donor cells, taken 360 days after TCRalphabeta/CD19-depleted stem cell transplant. The TCR sequence derives from a male patient aged 2 to 10 who had a stem cell transplant for acute lymphoblastic leukemia, so the T cells may come from the graft donor.

The CDR3 is CASSLLGRASYNEQFF. The sequenced DNA: TGTGCCAGCAGTTTACTGGGCAGGGCCTCCTACAATGAGCAGTTCTTC. The chain joins TRBV12-3 or TRBV12-4 to TRBJ2-1; the D region possibly corresponds to TRBD1 (5 bases align). V drops 2 bases and J drops 0 bases, leaving 11 bases in between. Inclusive of the bounding cysteine and phenylalanine, the CDR3 is 16 residues long. Of all the DNA, just the CDR3 is kept, 48 bases in frame from base 1.